The T cell receptor beta chain under discussion was sequenced for a study of T cells in Graves' hyperthyroidism and ophthalmopathy. At the level of the study: Blood from the periphery was taken at initial diagnosis, before any treatment. Study-level findings and limits: Most thyroid clonotypes with frequency above 0.001 were detected in blood. A 13 V-J signature model discriminated ophthalmopathy versus stable hyperthyroidism.

Cells are PBMCs isolated from around 9.4 ml of fresh blood. RNA transcripts were the template for amplifying TCR beta CDR3 regions. RT-PCR in the first round (using the HTBI primer set) targeted the TCR CDR3. MiXCR, applied by TCRdb to the multiplex PCR reads, yields one record per CDR3 protein. The table records about 420,000 distinct CDR3 sequences, around 14% of them present only once. V trimming: 8 bases; J trimming: 1 base; junction bases outside the gene matches: 10. Germline V gene lookup returns CDR1 MNHNS and CDR2 SASEGT. This CDR3 comprises 15 residues. This clonotype was observed many times. What it recognizes is unknown.

The sample taken for sequencing was blood. The chain joins TRBV6-1 to TRBJ2-7; TRBD1 matches 8 bases. The receptor's source is a woman between 18 and 29 years old with Graves' hyperthyroidism. This CDR3 reads CASGPPRQGSYEQYF. The CDR3 bases are TGTGCCAGCGGACCCCCGAGACAGGGGTCCTACGAGCAGTACTTC.